Shown below are 23 T cell receptor beta chains from a single sample sequenced in a study of blood T cell repertoires in COVID-19. Some clones are missing from TCRdb's copy, which holds only in-frame ones; the method was immunoSEQ multiplex PCR. The sample consists of 150,000 to 200,000 clones, 85% to 95% of them appearing once. Sequenced material: peripheral blood. The origin of the receptors is a woman aged 55-69 years with COVID-19, enrolled during active disease.

The rearrangement links TRBV5-1 to TRBJ1-2; tentatively, D is TRBD1 (5 bases). Germline V lookup: CDR1 SGHRS, CDR2 YFSETQ. The CDR3 runs 13 residues. Trimming removed 4 bases at V and 10 bases at J, with 17 bases between. The DNA for the CDR3 is TGCGCCAGCAGCCCTCGCCCGGGGGACGTCTACACCTTC. Protein sequence: CASSPRPGDVYTF.

The chain combines TRBV6-6 with TRBJ2-1; weak D call: TRBD2 (5 bases). CDR1 and CDR2 from the germline V gene are MNHNY and SVGAGI (reference sequence). V was cut by 0 bases and J by 6 bases, with 9 bases left in between. The CDR3 is 14 amino acids. CDR3 coding DNA: TGTGCCAGCAGTTACTCGGAGCGGCGCAATGAGCAGTTCTTC. It is translated as CASSYSERRNEQFF.

The chain carries TRBV5-4 and TRBJ2-3; maybe TRBD2 (5 bases). Looked up from germline, CDR1 is SGHNT and CDR2 is YYREEE (reference sequence). The CDR3 sequence is 13 residues long. Trimming cost V 4 bases and J 0 bases, with 6 bases left between them. CDR3 region: CASSRTSTDTQYF. The CDR3 nucleotides are TGTGCCAGCAGCCGGACTAGCACAGATACGCAGTATTTT.

The V call is TRBV7-9, the J call TRBJ1-1, with D hard to call. V lost 7 bases, J lost 3 bases, and 15 bases lay in between. The length of the CDR3 is 14 residues. The germline V gene has CDR1 SEHNR and CDR2 FQNEAQ (reference sequence). CDR3 nucleotide sequence: TGTGCCAGCACCCCTCCGGTGAGGGACACTGAAGCTTTCTTT. It translates to CASTPPVRDTEAFF.

This sequence joins TRBV6-1 and TRBJ2-1; 10 nucleotides match TRBD2. Germline loops: CDR1 MNHNS, CDR2 SASEGT. The V gene end was trimmed by 7 bases and the J gene end by 0 bases; junction bases not matched to a gene: 6. The CDR3 is made up of 16 amino acids. DNA for the CDR3: TGTGCCAGCACTGAGCGGGGGGGCCGCTCCTACAATGAGCAGTTCTTC. It codes for CASTERGGRSYNEQFF.

The V call is TRBV2, the J call TRBJ1-1; D perhaps matches TRBD1 (5 bases). Trimming stripped 2 bases from V and 4 bases from J, with 14 bases between. The CDR3 extends over 15 amino acids. Looked up from germline, CDR1 is SNHLY and CDR2 is FYNNEI. For the CDR3, the DNA is TGTGCCAGCAGTGAAATTGGGATCGGGGGCACTGAAGCTTTCTTT. Translating gives CASSEIGIGGTEAFF.

This sequence joins TRBV7-2 and TRBJ1-1; TRBD1 aligns across 8 bases. The CDR3 is made up of 17 amino acids. Per germline, CDR1 SGHTA and CDR2 FQGNSA. V gave up 2 bases and J gave up 2 bases; unmatched junction bases: 10. CDR3 bases: TGTGCCAGCAGCTTAAGGGGGCGGGGACAGGCAAACACTGAAGCTTTCTTT. It specifies CASSLRGRGQANTEAFF.

The rearrangement joins TRBV7-2 to TRBJ1-3, with TRBD1 matching 9 bases. The V and J ends lost 4 bases and 5 bases, in that order; junction bases with no gene match: 6. There are 15 residues in the CDR3. Germline CDR1 and CDR2: SGHTA and FQGNSA. As DNA, the CDR3 is TGTGCCAGCAGCTATGAGGGACAGGGACGAAACACCATATATTTT. The encoded protein is CASSYEGQGRNTIYF. The full variable domain, completed using reference TRBV7-2 and TRBJ1-3, is GAGVSQSPSNKVTEKGKDVELRCDPISGHTALYWYRQSLGQGLEFLIYFQGNSAPDKSGLPSDRFSAERTGGSVSTLTIQRTQQEDSAVYLCASSYEGQGRNTIYFGEGSWLTVV.

The chain is built from TRBV6-5 and TRBJ1-5; D is unresolved. The CDR3 covers 14 residues. Germline CDR1 MNHEY, CDR2 SVGAGI. Trimming stripped 8 bases from V and 0 bases from J, with 11 bases between. The DNA of the CDR3 is TGTGCCAGCGCTGGGCAGTATAGCAATCAGCCCCAGCATTTT. This gives the protein CASAGQYSNQPQHF.

This chain uses TRBV6-2 or TRBV6-3 with TRBJ1-1; perhaps TRBD1 as D (6 bases). Per the germline V gene, CDR1 is MNHEY and CDR2 is SVGEGT. V was cut by 6 bases and J by 1 base, with 21 bases left in between. This CDR3 is built from 17 residues. The CDR3 DNA sequence: TGTGCCAGCAGCCCTAACCCTAGGACAGCATCGAACACTGAAGCTTTCTTT. This gives the protein CASSPNPRTASNTEAFF.

In this sample, this clone turned up once. The chain employs TRBV5-1 and TRBJ2-2; TRBD1 matches 7 bases. This CDR3 contains 16 residues. Germline V gene sequence: CDR1 SGHRS, CDR2 YFSETQ. J gave up 2 bases and V 2 bases, and 6 bases lay outside the gene matches. The CDR3 loop reads CASSFQTGVNTGELFF. CDR3 DNA: TGCGCCAGCAGCTTCCAAACAGGGGTCAACACCGGGGAGCTGTTTTTT. Together with reference TRBV5-1 and TRBJ2-2, the CDR3 gives the full variable domain: KAGVTQTPRYLIKTRGQQVTLSCSPISGHRSVSWYQQTPGQGLQFLFEYFSETQRNKGNFPGRFSGRQFSNSRSEMNVSTLELGDSALYLCASSFQTGVNTGELFFGEGSRLTVL.

This clone was recorded a few times. V and J are TRBV9 and TRBJ2-2; possible D gene TRBD1, 6 bases. The CDR3 is 16 amino acids. CDR1 is SGDLS, CDR2 YYNGEE, per germline. Between the trimmed V and J ends, which lost 0 bases and 4 bases, there was a span of 13 bases. CDR3 nucleotides: TGTGCCAGCAGCGTAGTAGGAGGACAGAGCACCGGGGAGCTGTTTTTT. This gives the protein CASSVVGGQSTGELFF.

The V and J genes are TRBV27 and TRBJ1-6; D is uncertain. The germline V gene has CDR1 MNHEY and CDR2 SMNVEV (reference sequence). The CDR3 covers 14 residues. V lost 2 bases and J lost 6, with 8 bases in between. The CDR3 protein is CASSLVRANSPLHF. The CDR3 region has the DNA TGTGCCAGCAGTTTAGTGAGGGCTAATTCACCCCTCCACTTT.

This rearrangement joins TRBV7-2 to TRBJ2-3; perhaps TRBD2 as D (5 bases). Trimming shortened V by 4 bases and J by 0 bases, and 11 bases separated the two germline ends. The CDR3 covers 15 residues. CDR1 and CDR2 (germline): SGHTA, FQGNSA. DNA for the CDR3: TGTGCCAGCAGCTCTGGACTGGCTAGCACAGATACGCAGTATTTT. Translated, it gives CASSSGLASTDTQYF. Drawing the rest from reference TRBV7-2 and TRBJ2-3, the complete variable domain is GAGVSQSPSNKVTEKGKDVELRCDPISGHTALYWYRQSLGQGLEFLIYFQGNSAPDKSGLPSDRFSAERTGGSVSTLTIQRTQQEDSAVYLCASSSGLASTDTQYFGPGTRLTVL.

The gene calls are TRBV10-3 and TRBJ2-7, with TRBD1 matching 10 bases. With 10 bases clipped from V and 3 bases from J, the junction kept 9 bases outside the gene matches. This CDR3 is built from 14 residues. CDR1 is ENHRY and CDR2 is SYGVKD in the germline V gene. The CDR3 is CASCSGTGDYEQYF. DNA for the CDR3: TGTGCCAGCTGTTCGGGGACAGGGGACTACGAGCAGTACTTC.

V usage is TRBV5-6 and J usage is TRBJ1-2; D remains ambiguous. The ends were cut back, 4 bases at V and 0 bases at J, with 7 bases in the middle. The CDR3 loop spans 13 amino acids. The germline gives CDR1 SGHDT, CDR2 YYEEEE. The CDR3 DNA follows: TGTGCCAGCAGCCCGGGTTCTAACTATGGCTACACCTTC. This codes for CASSPGSNYGYTF.

The V and J genes are TRBV5-6 and TRBJ1-2, with 10 bases matching TRBD1. CDR1 is SGHDT, CDR2 YYEEEE, per germline. V was pared by 4 bases and J by 2 bases, with 2 bases of the junction left unmatched. This CDR3 comprises 14 residues. The CDR3 here is CASSRDRGNYGYTF. The DNA for the CDR3 is TGTGCCAGCAGCCGGGACAGGGGAAACTATGGCTACACCTTC.

V is TRBV6-5 and J is TRBJ1-2; TRBD1 might be the D (6 bases). The V gene's germline CDR1 is MNHEY and CDR2 SVGAGI. The CDR3 covers 13 residues. The germline V and J ends were trimmed by 4 bases and 8 bases, with 14 bases remaining between them. CDR3 coding DNA: TGTGCCAGCAGTTCAAGGGGGGGCAACGGCTACACCTTC. Its translation is CASSSRGGNGYTF.

V gene TRBV4-1 combines with J gene TRBJ1-2; D is uncertain. Trimming took 1 base from V and 1 from J, leaving 7 bases between them. The V gene's germline CDR1 is MGHRA and CDR2 YSYEKL. The CDR3 is 14 residues long. The CDR3 reads CASSQVGGNYGYTF. The CDR3 DNA sequence: TGCGCCAGCAGCCAAGTCGGCGGTAACTATGGCTACACCTTC.

The chain is built from TRBV18 and TRBJ2-1; D unclear. The V and J ends lost 6 bases and 4 bases respectively, with 10 bases between them. This CDR3 has 13 residues. Germline loops: CDR1 KGHSH, CDR2 LQKENI. CDR3 coding DNA: TGTGCCAGCTCCCCGGTCTCTTACAATGAGCAGTTCTTC. Translated, it gives CASSPVSYNEQFF.

The gene calls are TRBV19 and TRBJ1-1; D may be TRBD1 (6 bases). The CDR3 covers 11 residues. The germline V and J ends were trimmed by 6 bases and 6 bases, with 8 bases remaining between them. Germline loops: CDR1 LNHDA, CDR2 SQIVND (reference sequence). In nucleotides, the CDR3 is TGTGCCAGTAGACAGGGCGCTGAAGCTTTCTTT. It specifies CASRQGAEAFF.

V gene TRBV7-3 combines with J gene TRBJ2-3, with 10 bases matching TRBD2. V lost 2 bases to trimming and J lost 5 bases; unmatched junction nucleotides: 10. The V gene's germline CDR1 is SGHTA and CDR2 FQGTGA. CDR3 length: 17 residues. The CDR3 spells CASSLFPSGGGGDTQYF. In nucleotides, the CDR3 is TGTGCCAGCAGCTTATTTCCTAGCGGGGGTGGTGGAGATACGCAGTATTTT.

The chain links TRBV6-5 to TRBJ2-5, with a weak D call TRBD2 (7 bases). Trimming took off 0 bases at V and 5 bases at J, with 16 bases between the two ends. The CDR3 sequence is 16 residues long. Germline CDR1 MNHEY, CDR2 SVGAGI. The CDR3 region has the DNA TGTGCCAGCAGTTACTCGAGAGGGGGGGCCGAGGAGACCCAGTACTTC. It translates to CASSYSRGGAEETQYF.